Given below is one T cell receptor beta chain in context. The CDR3 is made up of 14 amino acids. J was trimmed by 9 bases and V by 4 bases; bases with no gene match: 6. Germline V gene data show CDR1 as SNHLY and CDR2 as FYNNEI. Assay used: immunoSEQ multiplex PCR; TCRdb lists only in-frame clones, some missing. The sample lists around 67,000 clones, about 90% occurring once. The data are from a study of technical replicates of blood from a few donors. Material: PBMCs. The rearrangement joins TRBV2 to TRBJ1-6; 7 bases match TRBD1. The receptor comes from a human donor in good health. Some clones in this sample may be carry-over from other donors' samples. The CDR3 here is CASSVNRGFSPLHF. Here the CDR3 DNA reads TGTGCCAGCAGTGTGAACAGGGGTTTTTCACCCCTCCACTTT.